The present TCR beta chain was sequenced within a study of T-cell reconstitution after alpha-beta-depleted transplantation in children. Germline V lookup: CDR1 MNHEY, CDR2 SVGEGT. This CDR3 has 16 amino acids. V was pared by 5 bases and J by 3 bases, with 11 bases of the junction left unmatched. Unique molecular identifiers were incorporated into the prepared TCRbeta library. MiXCR, run by TCRdb on the PCR reads, gives a single entry per CDR3 protein. In the table there are 450,000 to 500,000 distinct CDR3 sequences, 12% of which are singletons. The chain carries TRBV6-2 or TRBV6-3 and TRBJ2-7; 9 bases line up with TRBD1. Source: PBMCs from the stem cell graft donor, taken from the stem cell graft. The sequence derives from a human donor who donated a stem cell graft to a child with combined immunodeficiency. The CDR3: CASSPEDRGPLYEQYF. The CDR3 DNA reads as TGTGCCAGCAGTCCAGAGGACAGGGGACCCCTCTACGAGCAGTACTTC.